A selection of T cell receptor beta chains follows, all from one sample in a study of cytomegalovirus exposure and HLA in healthy donors. Data came from immunoSEQ multiplex PCR; TCRdb stores just in-frame clones and leaves some out. The table includes roughly 200,000 clones, roughly 85% detected once. The sample was PBMCs. These receptors originate from a woman aged 30 to 39 in good health and CMV-seropositive. The CDR3 runs from the conserved cysteine through the conserved F or W. D genes are given only for firm matches. Clone size is shown for a subset of rows, as once, few, many or a class of expanded clone.

J gene	V gene	clone size	D gene	CDR3 DNA	CDR3 protein
TRBJ1-1	TRBV7-2	NA	NA	TGTGCCAGCAGCACCCAGGGCTGGAACACTGAAGCTTTCTTT	CASSTQGWNTEAFF
TRBJ1-1	TRBV5-1	once	NA	TGCGCCAGCAGCTTGGTTGCCGGGGCTGAAGCTTTCTTT	CASSLVAGAEAFF
TRBJ2-5	TRBV14	NA	NA	TGTGCCAGCAGCCCCCGCGGAGATGGGACCCAGTACTTC	CASSPRGDGTQYF
TRBJ2-1	TRBV4-3	NA	NA	TGCGCCAGCAGCCAAGACAGATACTACAATGAGCAGTTCTTC	CASSQDRYYNEQFF
TRBJ2-3	TRBV4-1	NA	TRBD2	TGCGCCAGCAGCCTTATATTCGTGCTAGCGGGGGGGCGCACAGATACGCAGTATTTT	CASSLIFVLAGGRTDTQYF
TRBJ1-3	TRBV4-3	NA	TRBD1	TGCGCCAGCAGCCAAGCCACAGGGGGGAACACCATATATTTT	CASSQATGGNTIYF
TRBJ2-3	TRBV7-9	NA	NA	TGTGCCAGCAGCTTAGGACCGAGACTGCCAGATACGCAGTATTTT	CASSLGPRLPDTQYF
TRBJ2-7	TRBV9	NA	TRBD1	TGTGCCAGCAGCCCCCGTAGACAGGGTAAGAATAGGACCTACGAGCAGTACTTC	CASSPRRQGKNRTYEQYF
TRBJ2-1	TRBV18	NA	NA	TGTGCCAGCTCACCATCGGAGGGTAATGAGCAGTTCTTC	CASSPSEGNEQFF
TRBJ2-5	TRBV2	NA	TRBD1	TGTGCCAGCAGTGAATCCCCGGGACAGGGCCAAGAGACCCAGTACTTC	CASSESPGQGQETQYF
TRBJ2-3	TRBV9	NA	TRBD2	TGTGCCAGCAGCGTAGACCTAGCGGAGACAGATACGCAGTATTTT	CASSVDLAETDTQYF
TRBJ1-1	TRBV2	once	NA	TGTGCCAGCAGGGCCCACAACACTGAAGCTTTCTTT	CASRAHNTEAFF
TRBJ1-1	TRBV5-1	NA	NA	TGCGCCAGCAGCTTGGCCGAGTCTGGGAACACTGAAGCTTTCTTT	CASSLAESGNTEAFF
TRBJ1-1	TRBV5-1	NA	NA	TGCGCCAGCAGCTTGGCCACTCGGGGGATCACTGAAGCTTTCTTT	CASSLATRGITEAFF
TRBJ2-7	TRBV7-9	NA	TRBD2	TGTGCCAGCAGCTTCCGACTAGCGGGGAGCTCCTACGAGCAGTACTTC	CASSFRLAGSSYEQYF
TRBJ2-7	TRBV15	NA	TRBD1	TGTGCCACCAGCAGCCCCGACAGGGTTCTCTACGAGCAGTACTTC	CATSSPDRVLYEQYF
TRBJ1-2	TRBV4-3	NA	TRBD1	TGCGCCAGCAGCCTCGACAGGGGGTTGGGCTATGGCTACACCTTC	CASSLDRGLGYGYTF
TRBJ2-3	TRBV27	NA	NA	TGTGCCAGCAGTTTAAGGCTCTCGGGGGATACGCAGTATTTT	CASSLRLSGDTQYF
TRBJ1-2	TRBV5-1	NA	NA	TGCGCCAGCAGCCCCGACGGGGGGCAGGATGGCTACACCTTC	CASSPDGGQDGYTF
TRBJ1-2	TRBV27	NA	NA	TGTGCCAGCAGTTTCACAGCTAACTATGGCTACACCTTC	CASSFTANYGYTF
TRBJ1-2	TRBV10-3	few	NA	TGTGCCATCAGTCTATTAGGGAGTGGAGACTCTCACACCTTC	CAISLLGSGDSHTF
TRBJ2-3	TRBV7-2	NA	NA	TGTGCCAGCAGCCCCGGGGGGCCTAGCACAGATACGCAGTATTTT	CASSPGGPSTDTQYF
TRBJ1-4	TRBV4-2	NA	NA	TGTGCCAGCAGCCAAGTAGTAGGGGCTAATGAAAAACTGTTTTTT	CASSQVVGANEKLFF
TRBJ2-7	TRBV21-1	once	NA	TGTGCCAGCAGCAAAGCCGCGACTAGCGGGAGGGCTGGCTCCTACGAGCAGTACTTC	CASSKAATSGRAGSYEQYF
TRBJ2-1	TRBV5-1	once	TRBD2	TGCGCCAGCAGCGGCAGCGGGGGATACAATGAGCAGTTCTTC	CASSGSGGYNEQFF
TRBJ2-3	TRBV6-1	NA	TRBD2	TGTGCCAGCAGACCGGTGGGGGGGGGCACAGATACGCAGTATTTT	CASRPVGGGTDTQYF
TRBJ2-7	TRBV11-3	once	TRBD1	TGTGCCAGCACTTCGGGACAGGGTGCCTACGAGCAGTACTTC	CASTSGQGAYEQYF
TRBJ1-2	TRBV19	NA	NA	TGTGCCAGTAGTCTGACCCGGCCGGCGGATGGCTACACCTTC	CASSLTRPADGYTF
TRBJ2-2	TRBV4-2	NA	TRBD2	TGTGCCAGCAGCCAACAGACTAGCGGGGGCCCTAACACCGGGGAGCTGTTTTTT	CASSQQTSGGPNTGELFF
TRBJ2-1	TRBV7-8	few	NA	TGTGCCAGCAGCTTTTGGGGGCTGTCTAGCGGCCTGTACAATGAGCAGTTCTTC	CASSFWGLSSGLYNEQFF
TRBJ1-2	TRBV29-1	NA	NA	TGCAGCGTGGCCAGGGTTGGCTACACCTTC	CSVARVGYTF
TRBJ1-6	TRBV5-5	few	TRBD1	TGTGCCAGCAGCGCCCTACACAGGGGGCAGGCTTCACCCCTCCACTTT	CASSALHRGQASPLHF
TRBJ2-1	TRBV11-2	NA	NA	TGTGCCAGCAGCGCCGGAGCTTACAATGAGCAGTTCTTC	CASSAGAYNEQFF
TRBJ1-2	TRBV11-2	NA	NA	TGTGCCAGCAGCTTAGGGGGCGCGGACTATGGCTACACCTTC	CASSLGGADYGYTF
TRBJ2-3	TRBV9	NA	NA	TGTGCCAGCAGCGCGCCATTTATCAGGCGGGGTGCGGCAGATACGCAGTATTTT	CASSAPFIRRGAADTQYF
TRBJ1-6	TRBV10-2	NA	NA	TGCGCCAGCAGTGAGCCCGACCGGCCAGGGTCACCCCTCCACTTT	CASSEPDRPGSPLHF
TRBJ2-5	TRBV11-2	NA	TRBD1	TGTGCCAGCAGCTTTGGGACAGGGGCGGGGACGGGGGGGACCCAGTACTTC	CASSFGTGAGTGGTQYF
TRBJ1-1	TRBV18	NA	NA	TGTGCCAGCTCTCCCTGGGACCTACAAGGGGGCACTGAAGCTTTCTTT	CASSPWDLQGGTEAFF
TRBJ1-5	TRBV29-1	NA	NA	TGCAGCGTTGGCTTTACGGGACAGCCCCAGCATTTT	CSVGFTGQPQHF